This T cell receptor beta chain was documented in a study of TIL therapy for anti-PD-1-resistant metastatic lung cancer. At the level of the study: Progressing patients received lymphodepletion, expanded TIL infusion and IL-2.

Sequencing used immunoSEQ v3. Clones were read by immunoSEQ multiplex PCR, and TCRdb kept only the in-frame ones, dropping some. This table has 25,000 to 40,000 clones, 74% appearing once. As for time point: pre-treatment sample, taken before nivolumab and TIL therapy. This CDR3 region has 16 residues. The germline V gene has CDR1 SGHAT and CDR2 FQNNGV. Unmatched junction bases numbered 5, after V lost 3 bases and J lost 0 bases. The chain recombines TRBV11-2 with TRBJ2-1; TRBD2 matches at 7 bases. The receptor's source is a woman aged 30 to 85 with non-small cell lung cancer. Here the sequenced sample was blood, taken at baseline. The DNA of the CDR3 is TGTGCCAGCAGCTTTCGGGGGGATAGCTCCTACAATGAGCAGTTCTTC. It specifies CASSFRGDSSYNEQFF.